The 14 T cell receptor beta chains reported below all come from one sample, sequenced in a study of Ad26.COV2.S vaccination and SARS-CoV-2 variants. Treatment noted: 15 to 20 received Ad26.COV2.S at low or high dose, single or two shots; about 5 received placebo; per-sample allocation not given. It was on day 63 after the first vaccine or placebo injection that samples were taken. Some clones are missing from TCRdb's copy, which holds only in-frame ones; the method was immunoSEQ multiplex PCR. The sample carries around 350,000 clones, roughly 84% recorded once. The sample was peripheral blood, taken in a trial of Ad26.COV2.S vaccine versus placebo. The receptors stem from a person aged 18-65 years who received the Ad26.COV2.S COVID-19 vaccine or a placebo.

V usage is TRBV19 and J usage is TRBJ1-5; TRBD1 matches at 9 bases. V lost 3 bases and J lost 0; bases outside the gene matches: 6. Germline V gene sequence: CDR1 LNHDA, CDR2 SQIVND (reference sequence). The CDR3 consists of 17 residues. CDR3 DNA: TGTGCCAGTAGTATCGAGACAGGGGGGAATAGCAATCAGCCCCAGCATTTT. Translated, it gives CASSIETGGNSNQPQHF.

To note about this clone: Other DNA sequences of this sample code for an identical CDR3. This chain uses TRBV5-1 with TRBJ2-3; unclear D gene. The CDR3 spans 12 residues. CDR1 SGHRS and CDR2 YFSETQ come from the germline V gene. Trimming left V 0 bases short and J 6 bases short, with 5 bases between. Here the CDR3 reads CASSLVGDTQYF. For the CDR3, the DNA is TGCGCCAGCAGCTTGGTCGGGGATACGCAGTATTTT.

CDR3 residues: CSASFGGMKTDTQYF. For the CDR3, the DNA is TGCAGTGCTAGTTTTGGCGGAATGAAGACAGATACGCAGTATTTT. This chain connects TRBV20-1 to TRBJ2-3; D is ambiguous. Trimming left V 3 bases short and J 3 bases short, with 16 bases between. Looked up from germline, CDR1 is DFQATT and CDR2 is SNEGSKA (reference sequence). The CDR3 consists of 15 residues.

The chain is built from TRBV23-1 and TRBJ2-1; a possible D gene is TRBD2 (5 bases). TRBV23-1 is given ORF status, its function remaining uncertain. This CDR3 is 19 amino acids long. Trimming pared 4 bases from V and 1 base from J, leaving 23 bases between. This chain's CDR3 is CASSPPRGSPRSSYNEQFF. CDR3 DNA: TGCGCCAGCAGTCCCCCCCGAGGGTCGCCCAGGTCGTCCTACAATGAGCAGTTCTTC.

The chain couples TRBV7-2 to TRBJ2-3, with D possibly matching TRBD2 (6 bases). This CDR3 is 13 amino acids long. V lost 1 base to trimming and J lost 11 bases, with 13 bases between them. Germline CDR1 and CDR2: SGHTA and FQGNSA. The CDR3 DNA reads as TGTGCCAGCAGCTTAGTTCGGCGGGATTGGCAGTATTTT. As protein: CASSLVRRDWQYF. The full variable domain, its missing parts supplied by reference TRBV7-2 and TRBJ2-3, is GAGVSQSPSNKVTEKGKDVELRCDPISGHTALYWYRQSLGQGLEFLIYFQGNSAPDKSGLPSDRFSAERTGGSVSTLTIQRTQQEDSAVYLCASSLVRRDWQYFGPGTRLTVL.

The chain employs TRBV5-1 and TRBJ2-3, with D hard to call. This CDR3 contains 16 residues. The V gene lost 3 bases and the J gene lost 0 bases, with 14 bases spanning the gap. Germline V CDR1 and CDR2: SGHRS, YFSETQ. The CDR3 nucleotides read TGCGCCAGCAGCTCGGACGCTCGTCCGAGCACAGATACGCAGTATTTT. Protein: CASSSDARPSTDTQYF.

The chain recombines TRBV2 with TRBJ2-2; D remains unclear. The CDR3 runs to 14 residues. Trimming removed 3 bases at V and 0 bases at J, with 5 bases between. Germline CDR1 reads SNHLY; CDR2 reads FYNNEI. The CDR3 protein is CASSEETNTGELFF. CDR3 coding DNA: TGTGCCAGCAGTGAGGAGACGAACACCGGGGAGCTGTTTTTT. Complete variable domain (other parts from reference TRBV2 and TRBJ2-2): EPEVTQTPSHQVTQMGQEVILRCVPISNHLYFYWYRQILGQKVEFLVSFYNNEISEKSEIFDDQFSVERPDGSNFTLKIRSTKLEDSAMYFCASSEETNTGELFFGEGSRLTVL.

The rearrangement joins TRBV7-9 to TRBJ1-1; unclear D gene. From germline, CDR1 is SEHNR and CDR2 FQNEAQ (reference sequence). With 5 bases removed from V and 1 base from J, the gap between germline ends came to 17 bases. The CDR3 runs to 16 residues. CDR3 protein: CASSPDLLGSNTEAFF. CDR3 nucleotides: TGTGCCAGCAGCCCAGATTTGTTGGGATCGAACACTGAAGCTTTCTTT.

The CDR3: CASIPGDRVSGELFF. DNA for the CDR3: TGTGCCAGCATTCCGGGGGACAGGGTCTCCGGGGAGCTGTTTTTT. The chain carries TRBV28 and TRBJ2-2; TRBD1 agrees at 9 bases. The CDR3 length is 15 residues. After removal of 7 bases from V and 6 bases from J, the junction contained 9 bases not matched to a gene. CDR1 MDHEN and CDR2 SYDVKM come from the germline V gene. Looking up the rest from reference TRBV28 and TRBJ2-2 gives the full variable domain: DVKVTQSSRYLVKRTGEKVFLECVQDMDHENMFWYRQDPGLGLRLIYFSYDVKMKEKGDIPEGYSVSREKKERFSLILESASTNQTSMYLCASIPGDRVSGELFFGEGSRLTVL.

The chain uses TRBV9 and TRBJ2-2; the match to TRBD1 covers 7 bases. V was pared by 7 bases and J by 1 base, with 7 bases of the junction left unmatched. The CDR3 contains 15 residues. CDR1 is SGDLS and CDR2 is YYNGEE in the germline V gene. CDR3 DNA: TGTGCCAGCCACCCGGGACAGCTGAACACCGGGGAGCTGTTTTTT. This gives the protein CASHPGQLNTGELFF.

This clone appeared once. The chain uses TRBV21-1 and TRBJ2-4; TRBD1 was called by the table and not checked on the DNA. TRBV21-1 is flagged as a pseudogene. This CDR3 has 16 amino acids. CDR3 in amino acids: CASSSRDRPAKNIQYF. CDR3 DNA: TGTGCCAGCAGCTCACGGGACAGGCCAGCCAAAAACATTCAGTACTTC.

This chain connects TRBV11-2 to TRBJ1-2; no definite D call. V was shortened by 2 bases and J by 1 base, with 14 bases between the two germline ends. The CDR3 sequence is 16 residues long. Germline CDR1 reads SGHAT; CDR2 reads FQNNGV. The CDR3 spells CASSLLDGVINYGYTF. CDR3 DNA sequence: TGTGCCAGCAGCTTACTCGACGGTGTGATTAACTATGGCTACACCTTC.

The CDR3 loop is CASRGQGAIGEQYF. DNA for the CDR3: TGTGCCAGCAGAGGACAGGGCGCTATAGGGGAGCAGTACTTC. J is TRBJ2-7 and V is TRBV28; TRBD1 matches 8 bases. With V trimmed by 6 bases and J by 7 bases, 11 bases remained unmatched. Germline values: CDR1 MDHEN, CDR2 SYDVKM. This CDR3 is built from 14 residues. The full variable domain, completed using reference TRBV28 and TRBJ2-7, is DVKVTQSSRYLVKRTGEKVFLECVQDMDHENMFWYRQDPGLGLRLIYFSYDVKMKEKGDIPEGYSVSREKKERFSLILESASTNQTSMYLCASRGQGAIGEQYFGPGTRLTVT.

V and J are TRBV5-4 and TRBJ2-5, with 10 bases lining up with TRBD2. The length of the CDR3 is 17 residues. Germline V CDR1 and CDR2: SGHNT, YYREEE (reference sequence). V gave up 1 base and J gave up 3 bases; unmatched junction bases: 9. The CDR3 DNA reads TGTGCCAGCAGCTTGTCCGGACTAGCGGAAACCAAAGAGACCCAGTACTTC. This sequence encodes CASSLSGLAETKETQYF.